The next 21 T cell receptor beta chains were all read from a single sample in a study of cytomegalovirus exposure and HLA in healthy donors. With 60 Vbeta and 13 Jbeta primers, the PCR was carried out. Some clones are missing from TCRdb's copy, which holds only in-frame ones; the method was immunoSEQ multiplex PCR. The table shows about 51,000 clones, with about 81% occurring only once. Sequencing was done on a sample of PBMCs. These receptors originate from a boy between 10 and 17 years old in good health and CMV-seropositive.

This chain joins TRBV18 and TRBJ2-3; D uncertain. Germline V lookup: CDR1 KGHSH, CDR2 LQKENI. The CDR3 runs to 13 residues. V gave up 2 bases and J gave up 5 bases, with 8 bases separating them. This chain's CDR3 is CASSPAVRDTQYF. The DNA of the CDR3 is TGTGCCAGCTCACCAGCGGTGAGAGATACGCAGTATTTT. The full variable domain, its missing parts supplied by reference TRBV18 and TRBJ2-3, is NAGVMQNPRHLVRRRGQEARLRCSPMKGHSHVYWYRQLPEEGLKFMVYLQKENIIDESGMPKERFSAEFPKEGPSILRIQQVVRGDSAAYFCASSPAVRDTQYFGPGTRLTVL.

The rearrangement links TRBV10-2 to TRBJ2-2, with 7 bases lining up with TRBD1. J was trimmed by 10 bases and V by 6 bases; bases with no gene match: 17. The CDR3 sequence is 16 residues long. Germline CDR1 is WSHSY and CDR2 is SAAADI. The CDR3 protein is CASRDGQEQPWEELFF. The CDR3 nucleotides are TGCGCCAGCAGGGATGGACAGGAACAACCATGGGAGGAGCTGTTTTTT.

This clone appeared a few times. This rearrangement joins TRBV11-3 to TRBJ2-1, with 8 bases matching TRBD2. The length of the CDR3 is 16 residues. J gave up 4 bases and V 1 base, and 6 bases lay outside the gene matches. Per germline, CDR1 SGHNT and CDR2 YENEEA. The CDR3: CASSLVAGGEYNEQFF. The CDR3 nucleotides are TGTGCCAGCAGCTTAGTGGCGGGGGGTGAATACAATGAGCAGTTCTTC. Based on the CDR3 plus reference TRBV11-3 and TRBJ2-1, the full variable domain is EAGVVQSPRYKIIEKKQPVAFWCNPISGHNTLYWYLQNLGQGPELLIRYENEEAVDDSQLPKDRFSAERLKGVDSTLKIQPAELGDSAVYLCASSLVAGGEYNEQFFGPGTRLTVL.

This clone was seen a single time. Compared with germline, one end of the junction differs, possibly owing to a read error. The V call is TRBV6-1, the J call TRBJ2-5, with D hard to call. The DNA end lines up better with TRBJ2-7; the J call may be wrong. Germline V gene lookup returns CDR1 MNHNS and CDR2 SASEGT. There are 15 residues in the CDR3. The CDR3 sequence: CASNEATDKPYEQYF. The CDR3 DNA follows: TGTGCCAGCAATGAAGCCACTGACAAGCCGTACGAGCAGTACTTC.

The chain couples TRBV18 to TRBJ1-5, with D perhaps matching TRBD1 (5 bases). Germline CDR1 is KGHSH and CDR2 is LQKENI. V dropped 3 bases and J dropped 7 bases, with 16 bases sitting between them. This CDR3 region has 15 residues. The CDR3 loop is CASSPGGGAGQPQHF. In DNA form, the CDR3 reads TGTGCCAGCTCACCGGGGGGAGGGGCCGGCCAGCCCCAGCATTTT.

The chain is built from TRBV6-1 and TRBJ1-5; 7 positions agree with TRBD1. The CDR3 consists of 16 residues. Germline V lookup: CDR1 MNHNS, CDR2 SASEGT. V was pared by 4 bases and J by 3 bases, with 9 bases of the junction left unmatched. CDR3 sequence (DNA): TGTGCCAGCAGTGTCCACAGGGGTTTCGTCAATCAGCCCCAGCATTTT. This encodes CASSVHRGFVNQPQHF.

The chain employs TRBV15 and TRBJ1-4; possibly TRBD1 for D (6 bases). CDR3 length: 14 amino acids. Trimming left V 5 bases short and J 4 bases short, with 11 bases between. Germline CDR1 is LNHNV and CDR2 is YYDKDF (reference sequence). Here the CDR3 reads CATSQGNGNEKLFF. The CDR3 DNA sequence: TGTGCCACCAGCCAGGGGAACGGTAATGAAAAACTGTTTTTT.

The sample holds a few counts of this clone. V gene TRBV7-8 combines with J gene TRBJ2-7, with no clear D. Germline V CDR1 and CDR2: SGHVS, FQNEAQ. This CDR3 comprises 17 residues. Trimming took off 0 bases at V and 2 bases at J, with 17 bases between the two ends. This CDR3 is CASSLAPLFESPYEQYF. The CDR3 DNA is TGTGCCAGCAGCTTAGCGCCGCTATTTGAGAGTCCCTACGAGCAGTACTTC.

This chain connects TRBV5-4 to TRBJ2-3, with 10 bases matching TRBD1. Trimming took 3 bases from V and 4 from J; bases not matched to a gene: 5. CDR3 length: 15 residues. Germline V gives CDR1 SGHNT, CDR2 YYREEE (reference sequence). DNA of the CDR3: TGTGCCAGCAGCTGGGGACAGGGGTTTCCAGATACGCAGTATTTT. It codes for CASSWGQGFPDTQYF.

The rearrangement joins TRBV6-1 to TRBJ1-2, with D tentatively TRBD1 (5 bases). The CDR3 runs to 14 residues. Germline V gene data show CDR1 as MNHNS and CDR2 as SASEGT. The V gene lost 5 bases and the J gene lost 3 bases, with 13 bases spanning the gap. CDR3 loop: CASSLEGRYYGYTF. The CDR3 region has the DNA TGTGCCAGCAGTTTGGAGGGGAGGTACTATGGCTACACCTTC.

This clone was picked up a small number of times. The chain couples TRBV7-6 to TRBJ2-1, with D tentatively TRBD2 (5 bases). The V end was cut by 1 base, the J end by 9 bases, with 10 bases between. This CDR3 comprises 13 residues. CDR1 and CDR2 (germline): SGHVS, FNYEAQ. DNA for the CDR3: TGTGCCAGCAGCTTAGTCGGGGAAGGTGAGCAGTTCTTC. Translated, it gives CASSLVGEGEQFF.

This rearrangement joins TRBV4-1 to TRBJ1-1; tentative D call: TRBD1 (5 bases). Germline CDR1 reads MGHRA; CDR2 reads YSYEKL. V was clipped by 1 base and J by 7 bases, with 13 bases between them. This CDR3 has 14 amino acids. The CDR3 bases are TGCGCCAGCAGCCAAGGGGAGGGGCCGATTGAAGCTTTCTTT. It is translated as CASSQGEGPIEAFF.

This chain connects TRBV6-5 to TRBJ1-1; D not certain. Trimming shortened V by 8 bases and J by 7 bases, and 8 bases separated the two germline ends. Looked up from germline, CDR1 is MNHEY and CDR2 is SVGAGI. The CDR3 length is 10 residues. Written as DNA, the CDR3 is TGTGCCAGCGGTCGGTTTGAAGCTTTCTTT. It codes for CASGRFEAFF.

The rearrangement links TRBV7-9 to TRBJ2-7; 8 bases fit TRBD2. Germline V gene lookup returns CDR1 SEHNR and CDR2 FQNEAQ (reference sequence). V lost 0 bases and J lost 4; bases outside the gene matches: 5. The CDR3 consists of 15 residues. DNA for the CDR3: TGTGCCAGCAGCTTAGCAACTAGCGGAGCTTACGAGCAGTACTTC. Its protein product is CASSLATSGAYEQYF.

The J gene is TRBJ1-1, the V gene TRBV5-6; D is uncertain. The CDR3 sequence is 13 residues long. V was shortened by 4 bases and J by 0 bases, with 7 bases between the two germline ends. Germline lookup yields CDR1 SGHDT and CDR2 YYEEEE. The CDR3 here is CASSRDLNTEAFF. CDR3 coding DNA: TGTGCCAGCAGCCGGGATCTGAACACTGAAGCTTTCTTT.

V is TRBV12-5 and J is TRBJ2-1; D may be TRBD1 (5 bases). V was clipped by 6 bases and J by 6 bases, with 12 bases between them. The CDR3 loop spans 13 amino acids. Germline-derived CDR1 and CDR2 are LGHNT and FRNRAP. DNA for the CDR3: TGTGCTAGTGGGACAGCGTTTTCCAATGAGCAGTTCTTC. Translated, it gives CASGTAFSNEQFF.

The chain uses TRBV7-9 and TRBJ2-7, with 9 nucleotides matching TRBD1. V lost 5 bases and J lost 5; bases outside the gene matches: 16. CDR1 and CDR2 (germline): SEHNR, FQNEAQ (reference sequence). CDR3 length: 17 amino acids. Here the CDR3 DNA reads TGTGCCAGCAGCAGTCCCGGGACAGGGATCGGGAACAACGAGCAGTACTTC. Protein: CASSSPGTGIGNNEQYF.

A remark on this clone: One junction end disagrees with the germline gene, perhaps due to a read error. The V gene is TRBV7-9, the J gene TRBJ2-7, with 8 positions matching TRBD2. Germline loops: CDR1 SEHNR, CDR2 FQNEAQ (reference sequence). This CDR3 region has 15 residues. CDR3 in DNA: TGTTCCAGCAGCTTAGGCGGGGGGACATTTTACGAGCAGTACTTC. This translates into CSSSLGGGTFYEQYF.

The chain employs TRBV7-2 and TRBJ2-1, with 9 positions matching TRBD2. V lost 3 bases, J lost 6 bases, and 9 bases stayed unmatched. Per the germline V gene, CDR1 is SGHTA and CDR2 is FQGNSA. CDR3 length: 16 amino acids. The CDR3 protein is CASSFSLAGGVNEQFF. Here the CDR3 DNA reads TGTGCCAGCAGCTTCTCACTAGCGGGCGGCGTCAATGAGCAGTTCTTC.

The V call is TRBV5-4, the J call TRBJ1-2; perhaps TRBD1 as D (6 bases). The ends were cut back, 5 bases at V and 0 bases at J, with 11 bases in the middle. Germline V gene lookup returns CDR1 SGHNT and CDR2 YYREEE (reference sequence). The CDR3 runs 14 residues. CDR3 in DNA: TGTGCCAGCAGTCCGGACAGAGCTAACTATGGCTACACCTTC. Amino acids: CASSPDRANYGYTF.

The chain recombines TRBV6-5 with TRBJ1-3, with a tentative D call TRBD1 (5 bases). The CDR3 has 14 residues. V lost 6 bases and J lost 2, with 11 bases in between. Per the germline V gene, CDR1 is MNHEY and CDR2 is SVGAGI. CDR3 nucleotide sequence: TGTGCCAGCAGCCCGACAGTAACTGGAAACACCATATATTTT. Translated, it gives CASSPTVTGNTIYF.